One and the same sample provided the 10 T cell receptor beta chains below, sequenced in a study of Ad26.COV2.S vaccination and SARS-CoV-2 variants. Data came from immunoSEQ multiplex PCR; TCRdb stores just in-frame clones and leaves some out. This table has more than 400,000 clones, 80% to 95% appearing once. Treatment of the sample: some 19 received Ad26.COV2.S at low or high dose, single or two shots; about 5 received placebo; per-sample allocation not given. Sampling happened 63 days after the first vaccine or placebo injection. The material sequenced was peripheral blood, taken in a trial of Ad26.COV2.S vaccine versus placebo. The origin of the receptors is a person between 18 and 65 years old who received the Ad26.COV2.S COVID-19 vaccine or a placebo.

The chain recombines TRBV7-9 with TRBJ1-2; 8 nucleotides agree with TRBD1. Unmatched junction bases numbered 4, after V lost 4 bases and J lost 0 bases. This CDR3 spans 15 amino acids. Germline assignment: CDR1 SEHNR and CDR2 FQNEAQ (reference sequence). The CDR3 DNA is TGTGCCAGCAGCTGGGGACAGGTCCCTAACTATGGCTACACCTTC. Amino acid sequence: CASSWGQVPNYGYTF.

As to this clone: One end of the junction does not line up with germline, which may come from a read error. The V and J genes are TRBV4-3 and TRBJ2-3; TRBD2 matches 9 bases. The germline V gene has CDR1 LGHNA and CDR2 YSLEER. This CDR3 has 19 amino acids. DNA of the CDR3: TGCGCCCGCAGCCACGTCCTCCGCGGCGGGGGGGCCCGATGGGGGACGCAGTATTTT. Protein product: CARSHVLRGGGARWGTQYF.

The chain has TRBV6-6 and TRBJ1-2; 8 bases are shared with TRBD1. V was clipped by 6 bases and J by 7 bases; unmatched bases: 10. CDR1 is MNHNY, CDR2 SVGAGI, per germline (reference sequence). The CDR3 is 14 amino acids. In DNA form, the CDR3 reads TGTGCCAGCAGAGGCCAGGGGGCAAGTGGTGGCTACACCTTC. It yields the protein CASRGQGASGGYTF.

The chain employs TRBV10-3 and TRBJ2-7, with 9 positions matching TRBD1. CDR1 and CDR2 from the germline V gene are ENHRY and SYGVKD. The trim removed 3 bases at V and 5 bases at J, leaving 8 bases unmatched. This CDR3 spans 15 amino acids. CDR3 nucleotides: TGTGCCATCAGTGATGCCGGGACAGGGCATGACGAGCAGTACTTC. Its translation: CAISDAGTGHDEQYF.

The chain uses TRBV10-3 and TRBJ1-2; the match to TRBD1 covers 9 bases. The CDR3 contains 16 residues. V lost 6 bases and J lost 6; bases outside the gene matches: 14. Germline V gives CDR1 ENHRY, CDR2 SYGVKD. CDR3 amino acids: CAISFQTGGAGDGYTF. CDR3 DNA: TGTGCCATCAGCTTTCAAACAGGGGGCGCAGGAGATGGCTACACCTTC.

The chain joins TRBV3-1 (or the pseudogene TRBV3-2) to TRBJ2-3; 7 nucleotides agree with TRBD2. The germline V gene encodes CDR1 LGHDT and CDR2 YNNKEL (reference sequence). The CDR3 contains 17 residues. The J segment lost 2 bases and the V segment lost 0 bases, leaving 8 bases of the junction unmatched. CDR3: CASSQDTAGANTDTQYF. CDR3 sequence (DNA): TGTGCCAGCAGCCAAGATACGGCGGGAGCAAACACAGATACGCAGTATTTT.

The chain has TRBV5-1 and TRBJ1-3, with 7 bases lining up with TRBD1. Trimming at V came to 6 bases and at J to 5 bases, leaving 14 bases not matched to a gene. The CDR3 consists of 16 residues. Looked up from germline, CDR1 is SGHRS and CDR2 is YFSETQ. CDR3 loop: CASTPGRGQSRNTIYF. The DNA for the CDR3 is TGCGCCAGCACCCCAGGGAGGGGGCAATCCCGAAACACCATATATTTT.

The J gene is TRBJ2-3, the V gene TRBV7-8; D gene unclear. The CDR3 extends over 13 amino acids. Trimming removed 4 bases from V and 1 base from J, with 6 bases in between. Germline V gives CDR1 SGHVS, CDR2 FQNEAQ. This chain's CDR3 is CASSSQGTDTQYF. For the CDR3, the DNA is TGTGCCAGCAGCTCCCAGGGCACAGATACGCAGTATTTT.

The chain couples TRBV5-4 to TRBJ1-5, with a weak D call TRBD1 (5 bases). The CDR3 is 13 amino acids. Germline V lookup: CDR1 SGHNT, CDR2 YYREEE (reference sequence). The germline V and J ends were trimmed by 0 bases and 7 bases, with 8 bases remaining between them. The CDR3 protein is CASSLDRTQPQHF. For the CDR3, the DNA is TGTGCCAGCAGCTTGGACAGGACGCAGCCCCAGCATTTT.

In the case of this clone: The same CDR3 also results from other DNA sequences found in this sample. V usage is TRBV28 and J usage is TRBJ1-6; no reliable D call. The CDR3 covers 13 residues. Germline V gene data show CDR1 as MDHEN and CDR2 as SYDVKM. Trimming removed 3 bases from V and 7 bases from J, with 7 bases in between. Here the CDR3 reads CASSFERNSPLHF. In DNA form, the CDR3 reads TGTGCCAGCAGTTTTGAAAGGAATTCACCCCTCCACTTT.